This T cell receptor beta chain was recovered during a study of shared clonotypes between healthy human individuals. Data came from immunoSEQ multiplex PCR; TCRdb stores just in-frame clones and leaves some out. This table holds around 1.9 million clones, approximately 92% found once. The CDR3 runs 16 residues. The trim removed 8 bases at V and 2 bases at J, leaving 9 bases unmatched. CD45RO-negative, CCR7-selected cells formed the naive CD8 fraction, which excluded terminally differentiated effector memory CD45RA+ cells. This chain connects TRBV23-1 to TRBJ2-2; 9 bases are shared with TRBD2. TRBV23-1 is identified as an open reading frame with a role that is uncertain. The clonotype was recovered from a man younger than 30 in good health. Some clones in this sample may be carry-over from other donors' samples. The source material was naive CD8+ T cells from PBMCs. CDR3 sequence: CASSTAGGPNTGELFF. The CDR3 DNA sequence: TGCGCCAGCTCTACCGCGGGGGGGCCAAACACCGGGGAGCTGTTTTTT.